A single sample gave rise to the 13 T cell receptor beta chains below, sequenced in a study of Tregs in tolerant kidney transplant recipients. Clones were sequenced by immunoSEQ multiplex PCR, and TCRdb holds only the in-frame ones, with some missing. This table holds about 18,000 clones, approximately 85% found once. The sample was Tregs from blood. The receptors come from a human donor in good health.

The V call is TRBV5-1, the J call TRBJ2-7, with 7 bases identical to TRBD1. The CDR3 loop spans 14 amino acids. Germline values: CDR1 SGHRS, CDR2 YFSETQ. The V segment lost 4 bases and the J segment 4 bases; nucleotides outside the gene matches: 8. CDR3 nucleotides: TGCGCCAGCAGCCGGACCGGACAGGCGTACGAGCAGTACTTC. Its translation is CASSRTGQAYEQYF.

The chain employs TRBV5-1 and TRBJ2-5; tentatively, D is TRBD2 (6 bases). The ends were cut back, 2 bases at V and 6 bases at J, with 14 bases in the middle. Germline assignment: CDR1 SGHRS and CDR2 YFSETQ. This CDR3 contains 14 residues. CDR3: CASSFQSSDKTQYF. Here the CDR3 DNA reads TGCGCCAGCAGCTTCCAATCTAGCGATAAGACCCAGTACTTC.

The V call is TRBV7-9, the J call TRBJ1-1, with 10 bases lining up with TRBD1. The V segment lost 5 bases and the J segment 6 bases; nucleotides outside the gene matches: 9. The CDR3 spans 15 residues. The germline CDR1 and CDR2 sequences are SEHNR and FQNEAQ (reference sequence). CDR3: CASSDRGQGFAEAFF. CDR3 sequence (DNA): TGTGCCAGCAGCGATAGGGGACAGGGGTTCGCTGAAGCTTTCTTT.

The chain employs TRBV27 and TRBJ1-2, with a weak D call TRBD1 (5 bases). This CDR3 has 14 residues. Germline V CDR1 and CDR2: MNHEY, SMNVEV (reference sequence). Trimming removed 0 bases at V and 4 bases at J, with 9 bases between. The CDR3 here is CASSLSAGIYGYTF. The CDR3 nucleotides read TGTGCCAGCAGTTTATCGGCAGGGATCTATGGCTACACCTTC.

This clone was seen just once. V usage is TRBV5-1 and J usage is TRBJ1-6; TRBD1 matches at 7 bases. The V segment lost 0 bases and the J segment 6 bases; nucleotides outside the gene matches: 9. The CDR3 is 17 amino acids. Germline CDR1 and CDR2: SGHRS and YFSETQ. CDR3 in DNA: TGCGCCAGCAGCTTGGGGTTAAACAGGGGAAGTAATTCACCCCTCCACTTT. It translates to CASSLGLNRGSNSPLHF. The variable domain in full, with the rest retrieved from reference TRBV5-1 and TRBJ1-6, is KAGVTQTPRYLIKTRGQQVTLSCSPISGHRSVSWYQQTPGQGLQFLFEYFSETQRNKGNFPGRFSGRQFSNSRSEMNVSTLELGDSALYLCASSLGLNRGSNSPLHFGNGTRLTVT.

The chain couples TRBV11-1 to TRBJ2-1, with no clear D. CDR3 length: 11 amino acids. With 3 bases removed from V and 8 bases from J, the gap between germline ends came to 5 bases. Germline CDR1 is SGHAT and CDR2 is FQDESV (reference sequence). This CDR3 reads CASSFLYEQFF. CDR3 DNA sequence: TGTGCCAGCAGCTTCCTGTATGAGCAGTTCTTC.

The rearrangement links TRBV7-2 to TRBJ1-2; D ambiguous. Trimming removed 5 bases at V and 4 bases at J, with 11 bases between. Germline V gene lookup returns CDR1 SGHTA and CDR2 FQGNSA. This CDR3 spans 13 amino acids. The CDR3 here is CASSLDRGYGYTF. As DNA, the CDR3 is TGTGCCAGCAGCCTTGACCGGGGCTATGGCTACACCTTC.

This rearrangement joins TRBV19 to TRBJ2-6; either TRBD1 or TRBD2 may supply D (5 bases each). Per the germline V gene, CDR1 is LNHDA and CDR2 is SQIVND (reference sequence). Trimming removed 5 bases from V and 1 base from J, with 15 bases in between. The CDR3 length is 17 residues. In DNA form, the CDR3 reads TGTGCCAGTAGTCACGGGACCCGGGTTTCTGGGGCCAACGTCCTGACTTTC. It translates to CASSHGTRVSGANVLTF.

The chain uses TRBV6-1 and TRBJ1-2; D uncertain. Between the trimmed V and J ends, which lost 2 bases and 4 bases, there was a span of 11 bases. This CDR3 is 14 amino acids long. CDR1 is MNHNS, CDR2 SASEGT, per germline. The CDR3: CASSEIWVGYGYTF. CDR3 nucleotide sequence: TGTGCCAGCAGTGAAATTTGGGTTGGCTATGGCTACACCTTC.

V usage is TRBV7-9 and J usage is TRBJ2-5; 7 nucleotides align to TRBD1. Unmatched junction bases numbered 7, after V lost 4 bases and J lost 11 bases. Germline V lookup: CDR1 SEHNR, CDR2 FQNEAQ (reference sequence). This CDR3 has 12 amino acids. CDR3 DNA: TGTGCCAGCAGCTCTGGTTGGGACAGTCAGTACTTC. It encodes CASSSGWDSQYF.

This chain connects TRBV2 to TRBJ2-7; no clear D gene. Germline V gene data show CDR1 as SNHLY and CDR2 as FYNNEI. V lost 8 bases and J lost 5, with 16 bases in between. The CDR3 is 13 residues long. The CDR3 reads CASSNLRRDEQYF. Here the CDR3 DNA reads TGTGCCAGCTCCAACCTGCGCCGGGACGAGCAGTACTTC.

This clone was detected a few times. The rearrangement joins TRBV11-2 to TRBJ2-1; D possibly matches TRBD1 or TRBD2 (5 bases each). The CDR3 extends over 13 amino acids. The germline gives CDR1 SGHAT, CDR2 FQNNGV. The V end was cut by 6 bases, the J end by 9 bases, with 15 bases between. This chain's CDR3 is CASRADGATEQFF. The CDR3 bases are TGTGCCAGCAGGGCCGACGGGGCCACTGAGCAGTTCTTC.

This clone was seen only once. J is TRBJ2-4 and V is TRBV2; the D gene could be TRBD1 or TRBD2 (5 bases each). Trimming stripped 6 bases from V and 1 base from J, with 13 bases between. The germline gives CDR1 SNHLY, CDR2 FYNNEI. The CDR3 covers 15 residues. CDR3 region: CASRTAEGAKNIQYF. DNA for the CDR3: TGTGCCAGCAGGACTGCCGAGGGGGCCAAAAACATTCAGTACTTC.